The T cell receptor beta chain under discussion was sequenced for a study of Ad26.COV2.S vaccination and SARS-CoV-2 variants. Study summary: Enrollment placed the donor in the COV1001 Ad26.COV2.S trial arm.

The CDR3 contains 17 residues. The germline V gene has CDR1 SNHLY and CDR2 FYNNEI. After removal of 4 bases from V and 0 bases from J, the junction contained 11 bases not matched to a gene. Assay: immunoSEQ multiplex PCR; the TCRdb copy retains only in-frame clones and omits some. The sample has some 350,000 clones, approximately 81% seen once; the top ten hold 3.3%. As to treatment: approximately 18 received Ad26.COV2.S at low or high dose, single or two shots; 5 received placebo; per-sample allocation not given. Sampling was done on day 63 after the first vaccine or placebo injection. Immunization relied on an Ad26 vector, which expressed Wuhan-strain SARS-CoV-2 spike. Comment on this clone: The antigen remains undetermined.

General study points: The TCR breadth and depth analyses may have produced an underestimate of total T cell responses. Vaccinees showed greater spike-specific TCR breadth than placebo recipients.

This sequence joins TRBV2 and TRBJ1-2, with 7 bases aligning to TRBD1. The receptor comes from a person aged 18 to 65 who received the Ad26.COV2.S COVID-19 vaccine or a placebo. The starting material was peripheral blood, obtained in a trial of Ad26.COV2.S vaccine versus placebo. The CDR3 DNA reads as TGTGCCAGCAGTGCCTTCTTTTCCGGGACAGCTAACTATGGCTACACCTTC. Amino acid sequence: CASSAFFSGTANYGYTF.